Shown below are 20 T cell receptor beta chains from a single sample sequenced in a study of blood T cell repertoires in COVID-19. Profiled with immunoSEQ multiplex PCR; TCRdb holds only in-frame clones, not every one. The repertoire includes more than 90,000 clones, 85% to 95% of them detected once, and about 5.7% sits in the top ten. Sequenced material: peripheral blood. Receptor source: a man aged 45-65 years with active COVID-19.

V gene TRBV5-1 combines with J gene TRBJ1-2; D is undetermined. CDR3 length equals 14 residues. V was clipped by 2 bases and J by 2 bases, with 10 bases between them. The germline gives CDR1 SGHRS, CDR2 YFSETQ. The CDR3 sequence: CASSLNRGNYGYTF. The CDR3 DNA reads as TGCGCCAGCAGCTTAAACCGGGGAAACTATGGCTACACCTTC.

The chain links TRBV2 to TRBJ1-6; TRBD1 matches at 8 bases. The junction had 10 bases not matched to a gene; V was cut back by 8 bases and J by 7 bases. Germline V lookup: CDR1 SNHLY, CDR2 FYNNEI. This CDR3 comprises 15 residues. CDR3 nucleotide sequence: TGTGCCAGCGGTAGAGACAGGGGAGGGAATTCACCCCTCCACTTT. Translating gives CASGRDRGGNSPLHF.

In its sample, this clone was seen once. The chain carries TRBV25-1 and TRBJ1-4, with TRBD1 matching 7 bases. Trimming cost V 4 bases and J 3 bases; bases outside gene matches: 2. The CDR3 runs to 14 residues. Germline V gene lookup returns CDR1 MGHDK and CDR2 SYGVNS. CDR3 region: CASSGQGANEKLFF. For the CDR3, the DNA is TGTGCCAGCAGTGGACAGGGTGCTAATGAAAAACTGTTTTTT.

The sample holds one count of this clone. V gene TRBV19 combines with J gene TRBJ2-5; unclear D gene. CDR1 is LNHDA and CDR2 is SQIVND in the germline V gene (reference sequence). Trimming stripped 10 bases from V and 6 bases from J, with 15 bases between. This CDR3 contains 12 residues. The CDR3 spells CATAGTMKTQYF. DNA of the CDR3: TGTGCCACCGCTGGCACAATGAAGACCCAGTACTTC.

The V and J genes are TRBV11-3 and TRBJ2-1, with TRBD2 identical over 13 bases. V lost 3 bases and J lost 7; bases outside the gene matches: 6. Germline CDR1 SGHNT, CDR2 YENEEA. This CDR3 comprises 16 residues. The CDR3 reads CASSFTGTSGMNEQFF. The CDR3 bases are TGTGCCAGCAGCTTTACCGGGACTAGCGGGATGAATGAGCAGTTCTTC. Combining the CDR3 with reference TRBV11-3 and TRBJ2-1 gives the whole variable domain EAGVVQSPRYKIIEKKQPVAFWCNPISGHNTLYWYLQNLGQGPELLIRYENEEAVDDSQLPKDRFSAERLKGVDSTLKIQPAELGDSAVYLCASSFTGTSGMNEQFFGPGTRLTVL.

This clone has only one observation. The chain couples TRBV3-1 (or the pseudogene TRBV3-2) to TRBJ2-7; D unresolved. V was cut by 7 bases and J by 5 bases, with 24 bases left in between. CDR1 and CDR2 from the germline V gene are LGHDT and YNNKEL (reference sequence). The CDR3 runs 16 residues. CDR3 nucleotide sequence: TGTGCCAGCACCCGAGCCAGCCACGGAAACGACAACGAGCAGTACTTC. It translates to CASTRASHGNDNEQYF.

In its sample, this clone was seen a few times. CDR3 DNA sequence: TGCGCCAGCAGCTTGGGATCGGTCGGGACAGGGAGTGGAAACACCATATATTTT. It yields the protein CASSLGSVGTGSGNTIYF. The V and J genes are TRBV5-1 and TRBJ1-3; 9 nucleotides align to TRBD1. Germline loops: CDR1 SGHRS, CDR2 YFSETQ. The J segment lost 3 bases and the V segment lost 0 bases, leaving 10 bases of the junction unmatched. The CDR3 covers 18 residues.

This clone showed up just a few times. V is TRBV11-2 and J is TRBJ1-4; 8 bases align to TRBD1. The CDR3 covers 14 residues. Per the germline V gene, CDR1 is SGHAT and CDR2 is FQNNGV. Trimming removed 5 bases from V and 8 bases from J; junction bases left unmatched: 7. The CDR3 DNA is TGTGCCAGCAGCCCGCCGACAGGGGAGGAAAAACTGTTTTTT. Amino acid sequence: CASSPPTGEEKLFF.

The CDR3 reads CASSQGGGRGNEKLFF. Here the CDR3 DNA reads TGTGCCAGCAGCCAGGGCGGGGGGCGAGGTAATGAAAAACTGTTTTTT. J is TRBJ1-4 and V is TRBV5-4, with TRBD1 as a possible D gene (6 bases). The length of the CDR3 is 16 residues. Germline values: CDR1 SGHNT, CDR2 YYREEE (reference sequence). V was clipped by 4 bases and J by 4 bases, with 17 bases between them. Combining the CDR3 with reference TRBV5-4 and TRBJ1-4 gives the whole variable domain ETGVTQSPTHLIKTRGQQVTLRCSSQSGHNTVSWYQQALGQGPQFIFQYYREEENGRGNFPPRFSGLQFPNYSSELNVNALELDDSALYLCASSQGGGRGNEKLFFGSGTQLSVL.

The gene calls are TRBV27 and TRBJ2-6, with 12 bases matching TRBD2. The V and J ends lost 5 bases and 4 bases, in that order; junction bases with no gene match: 9. The CDR3 runs to 18 residues. Germline V gene sequence: CDR1 MNHEY, CDR2 SMNVEV (reference sequence). DNA for the CDR3: TGTGCCAGCAGTAGGACTAGCGGGGCTTTCTCCGGGGCCAACGTCCTGACTTTC. Its protein is CASSRTSGAFSGANVLTF.

The chain joins TRBV9 to TRBJ1-4; 7 bases map to TRBD1. J gave up 2 bases and V 3 bases, and 7 bases lay outside the gene matches. The CDR3 extends over 16 amino acids. CDR1 and CDR2 (germline): SGDLS, YYNGEE. The CDR3 here is CASSAQGGRTNEKLFF. Written as DNA, the CDR3 is TGTGCCAGCAGCGCCCAGGGGGGTCGGACTAATGAAAAACTGTTTTTT. The complete variable domain, with remaining parts taken from reference TRBV9 and TRBJ1-4, reads DSGVTQTPKHLITATGQRVTLRCSPRSGDLSVYWYQQSLDQGLQFLIQYYNGEERAKGNILERFSAQQFPDLHSELNLSSLELGDSALYFCASSAQGGRTNEKLFFGSGTQLSVL.

The CDR3 loop reads CASSYSGEYHEQFF. The DNA for the CDR3 is TGTGCCAGCAGTTATTCGGGGGAGTATCATGAGCAGTTCTTC. The chain couples TRBV6-5 to TRBJ2-1, with D perhaps TRBD2 (6 bases). The germline gives CDR1 MNHEY, CDR2 SVGAGI. The V and J ends lost 3 bases and 8 bases respectively, with 14 bases between them. The CDR3 spans 14 residues.

The chain is built from TRBV10-3 and TRBJ2-1, with TRBD2 matching 13 bases. The germline V gene has CDR1 ENHRY and CDR2 SYGVKD. The trim removed 5 bases at V and 6 bases at J, leaving 13 bases unmatched. The length of the CDR3 is 18 residues. The CDR3 bases are TGTGCCATCAGTCTGGGACTAGCGGGAACCAAGGCGGGCAATGAGCAGTTCTTC. Protein: CAISLGLAGTKAGNEQFF.

The CDR3 DNA is TGCAGCGTTGAAGATCAACCTAGCGGGGTACCCAATGAGCAGTTCTTC. It is translated as CSVEDQPSGVPNEQFF. The chain uses TRBV29-1 and TRBJ2-1, with 9 bases fitting TRBD2. Unmatched junction bases numbered 9, after V lost 0 bases and J lost 6 bases. This CDR3 comprises 16 residues. Germline assignment: CDR1 SQVTM and CDR2 ANQGSEA.

The chain couples TRBV4-1 to TRBJ2-7; D perhaps matches TRBD1 (6 bases). The V end lost 4 bases, the J end lost 6 bases, and 19 bases lay between the germline ends. This CDR3 comprises 15 residues. Germline assignment: CDR1 MGHRA and CDR2 YSYEKL. In nucleotides, the CDR3 is TGCGCCAGCAGCCCGACAGTGGGGGCGGCGGGCGAGCAGTACTTC. Amino acid sequence: CASSPTVGAAGEQYF.

This clone was seen just once. V gene TRBV12-3 or TRBV12-4 combines with J gene TRBJ1-3; D is ambiguous. This CDR3 is 13 amino acids long. The germline V and J ends were trimmed by 3 bases and 5 bases, with 8 bases remaining between them. CDR3 sequence reads: CASSFGARNTIYF. CDR3 nucleotide sequence: TGTGCCAGCAGTTTCGGAGCCCGAAACACCATATATTTT.

V gene TRBV28 combines with J gene TRBJ1-2, with D possibly being TRBD1 (6 bases). The CDR3 length is 13 residues. Germline V gene data show CDR1 as MDHEN and CDR2 as SYDVKM. V was pared by 7 bases and J by 2 bases, with 11 bases between. The CDR3 nucleotides are TGTGCCAGCATTCTCACAGGGAACTATGGCTACACCTTC. This encodes CASILTGNYGYTF.

This rearrangement joins TRBV18 to TRBJ1-2, with 10 bases that match TRBD1. There are 13 residues in the CDR3. Germline CDR1 reads KGHSH; CDR2 reads LQKENI. With 5 bases clipped from V and 6 bases from J, the junction kept 3 bases outside the gene matches. Here the CDR3 reads CASSGTGENGYTF. CDR3 DNA: TGTGCCAGCTCAGGGACAGGGGAGAATGGCTACACCTTC.

The chain employs TRBV29-1 and TRBJ2-1; 12 nucleotides align to TRBD2. V was clipped by 3 bases and J by 12 bases; unmatched bases: 3. Germline CDR1 reads SQVTM; CDR2 reads ANQGSEA. This CDR3 has 12 residues. As DNA, the CDR3 is TGCAGCGTTGAGACTAGCGGGAGTAGGCAGTTCTTC. Encoded protein: CSVETSGSRQFF.

The table lists this clone with a count of one. The chain uses TRBV3-1 (or the pseudogene TRBV3-2) and TRBJ1-1; D is unresolved. Germline CDR1 LGHDT, CDR2 YNNKEL (reference sequence). The CDR3 has 17 residues. Trimming took off 4 bases at V and 3 bases at J, with 21 bases between the two ends. DNA for the CDR3: TGTGCCAGCAGCCTCGGGTTAGGAAGGTTTTGGGACACTGAAGCTTTCTTT. Its protein product is CASSLGLGRFWDTEAFF.